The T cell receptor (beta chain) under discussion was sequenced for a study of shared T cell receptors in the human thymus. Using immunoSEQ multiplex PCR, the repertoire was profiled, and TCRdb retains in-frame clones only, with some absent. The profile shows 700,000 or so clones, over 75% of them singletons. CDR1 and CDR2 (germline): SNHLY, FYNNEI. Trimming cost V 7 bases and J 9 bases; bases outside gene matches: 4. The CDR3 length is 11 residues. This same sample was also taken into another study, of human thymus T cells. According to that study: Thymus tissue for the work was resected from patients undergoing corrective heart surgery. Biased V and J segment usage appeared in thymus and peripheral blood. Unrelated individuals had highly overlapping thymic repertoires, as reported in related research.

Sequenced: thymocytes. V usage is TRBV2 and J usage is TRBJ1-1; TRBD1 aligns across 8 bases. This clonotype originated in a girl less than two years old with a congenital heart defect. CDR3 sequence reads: CASKDRAQAFF. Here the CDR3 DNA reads TGTGCCAGCAAGGACAGGGCCCAAGCTTTCTTT.